The sequence of this T cell receptor (beta chain) was determined in a study of control samples from healthy donors and cancer patients (dated by TCRdb to 2018 to 2021). This clone was seen only once. Its antigen has not been determined. No base-level quality is on record; no much larger clone is a single base apart. The protocol used for the library was the immunoSEQ multiplex PCR assay. As stored in TCRdb, this immuneACCESS dataset retains in-frame rearrangements with V and J assigned. A fraction of the clones does not appear; measured against another copy, unresolved V genes explain less than half of the discrepancy, and the remainder lacks a known reason. Within this sample are 80,000 or so clones, with about 92% of them counted one time only. In total, the top ten clones hold 5.8% of the sample. The CDR3 measures 11 amino acids from cysteine to phenylalanine. The DNA shown is the 33-base CDR3, in frame from base 1. CDR1 and CDR2, per the germline V gene (reference sequence), are DFQATT and SNEGSKA. Trimming removed 5 bases from V and 9 bases from J, leaving 13 bases between the germline ends.

The sequence was collected from a woman between 55 and 75 years old in good health. Sequenced input: blood. This receptor chain uses TRBV20-1 and TRBJ1-1; confidence is insufficient to name the D gene. The CDR3 reads CSAPKGDQAFF. The DNA reads as follows: TGCAGTGCTCCTAAGGGAGATCAAGCTTTCTTT.